This TCR beta chain was sequenced during a study of vaccination effects on CD4 cells after COVID-19. Study-level background: With the ViraFEST assay, the study expanded antigen-specific CD4+ T cells using viral peptide pools, then sequenced them.

Generated by immunoSEQ multiplex PCR, the TCRdb table keeps only in-frame clones and is missing some. The sample includes under 40,000 clones, 65% to 70% seen only once; the top ten take 4.2%. A remark on this clone: The antigen is undetermined.

Cultured cells yielded isolated CD4+ T cells after 10 days. This CDR3 is 17 amino acids long. V lost 5 bases to trimming and J lost 7 bases; unmatched junction nucleotides: 16. In germline, CDR1 is SGHVS, CDR2 FQNEAQ. Study-wide results and limits: Infection-derived and vaccine-derived clones contracted markedly late after vaccination. Early post-infection timepoints were missing from the study, which also had few convalescent patients.

The V gene is TRBV7-8, the J gene TRBJ2-7; 11 positions agree with TRBD2. The receptor was isolated from a human donor who received a COVID-19 vaccine. The sample here was CD4+ T cells from PBMCs cultured without peptide, taken before COVID-19 vaccination. In DNA, the CDR3 is TGTGCCAGCAGCCTAAATTTCCCTAGCGGGGGGACGAAGGAGCAGTACTTC. Translated: CASSLNFPSGGTKEQYF.